The present TCR beta chain was sequenced within a study of regulatory T cells in long-lasting Graves disease (dated by TCRdb to 2020 to 2023). For the study in its entirety: Persistent Graves' disease was defined as antithyroid drug treatment for over 5 years with persistently positive TSH receptor autoantibodies. A total of about 33 samples were covered by TCR sequencing, comprising approximately 13 persistent and some 20 newly diagnosed Graves' disease patients. The study was registered as a clinical trial and conducted in China. Persistent Graves' disease patients were compared with newly diagnosed Graves' disease patients by peripheral blood TCR sequencing and RNA sequencing. Antithyroid drugs had been taken for approximately 10 years on average by persistent Graves' disease patients in the clinical cohort.

On this clonotype: Its antigen specificity is not known. No base qualities exist here, and no much larger clone lies one base off it.

The germline V gene yields SGHDN for CDR1 and FVKESK for CDR2. Spanning cysteine to phenylalanine, the CDR3 consists of 14 amino acids. Here the CDR3 DNA is all that survives: 42 bases in frame from base 1. V loses 2 bases, J loses 4 bases, and the germline ends lie 11 bases apart. Here is what the overall study found, with its caveats: Patients with persistent disease shared more public clonotypes (fewer than 3,000) than newly diagnosed patients did (about 1,000). The authors noted that the small sample size was a limitation that may lower accuracy. Preferential use of TRBV28, TRBJ1-2 and TRBJ2-5 was observed in persistent disease, whereas TRBV20-1 and TRBJ2-1 were favored in newly diagnosed disease. Sequencing and analysis were limited to the TCR beta chain. Lower TCR Shannon entropy and fewer highly expanded clones were observed in persistent Graves' disease patients than in newly diagnosed patients, which suggested clonal expansion. Because the primary lesion, thyroid tissue, could not be accessed, the study looked at peripheral blood alone.

Libraries were constructed by multiplex PCR. TCRdb names Illumina HiSeq 4000 as the instrument used. iRepertoire HTBI primers and Arm-PCR amplification of CDR3 regions were used to construct TCR beta libraries. PCR products were gel purified before sequencing. In the source study's methods: A total of fewer than 70 TRBV and 14 TRBJ segments were identified across samples and were used for gene usage analysis of CDR3 amino acid clonotypes. Filtered high-quality paired reads were merged into contigs using COPE and FqMerger. Contigs were aligned with BLAST to IMGT TRBV, TRBD and TRBJ reference genes, and CDR3 was defined per IMGT. Clonotypes above 0.1% frequency were classified as highly expanded clones. Shannon entropy served as the measure of repertoire diversity, while the Gini coefficient captured V-J evenness. Public clonotypes were defined as clonotypes shared by more than one individual. The public reads were reanalyzed by TCRdb: fastp trimming at Q25, MiXCR alignment, in-frame beta chains only. Duplicate CDR3 protein sequences are folded into a single record with the most common DNA and genes. These V and J calls are TCRdb output, not the study's own analysis. This sample gives about 310,000 distinct CDR3 sequences in total; 20% to 25% of them show up just once. The top ten clonotypes cover 45% to 70% of the sample.

The time point label, read with the paper, signifies: persistent/refractory GD, antithyroid drugs over 5 years with positive TRAb. For both TCR sequencing and RNA sequencing, RNA was extracted from PBMCs in TRIzol. Graves' disease was diagnosed according to American Thyroid Association guidelines. Recruitment of patients was carried out at an endocrinology department in Xi'an, China. Each patient gave 8.5 to 9.5 milliliters of peripheral blood, collected in an EDTA anticoagulant tube. Ficoll Paque Plus density gradient separation was used to isolate PBMCs, and no further T cell sorting was done. RNA quality was checked with an Agilent 2100 Bioanalyzer and agarose gel, and concentration with a NanoDrop 2000.

This clonotype was sampled from a female donor with Graves disease. The sequenced sample was peripheral blood mononuclear cells (PBMCs), obtained when the disease was refractory, from a patient treated with antithyroid drugs. Recombination connected TRBV14 to TRBJ2-5; a tentative D call is TRBD1 (5 bases match). CDR3 protein: CASSQIRARETQYF. The sequenced DNA is TGTGCCAGCAGCCAAATCAGGGCGAGAGAGACCCAGTACTTC.